The 24 T cell receptor beta chains below were found in one sample sequenced in a study of blood T cell repertoires in COVID-19. Sequenced by immunoSEQ multiplex PCR; TCRdb stores in-frame clones only, minus some. Here the sample spans a few hundred thousand clones, approximately 86% being singletons. The sequenced sample consisted of peripheral blood. The receptors here all came from a man under 40 with active or convalescent COVID-19.

Only a few counts were recorded for this clone. V and J are TRBV27 and TRBJ2-7; 10 bases agree with TRBD2. Trimming took 2 bases from V and 3 from J; bases not matched to a gene: 4. Germline values: CDR1 MNHEY, CDR2 SMNVEV (reference sequence). The CDR3 has 15 amino acids. The CDR3 here is CASSLGSGGYYEQYF. The CDR3 nucleotides are TGTGCCAGCAGTTTAGGTAGCGGGGGGTACTACGAGCAGTACTTC.

Comments on this clone: Other DNA variants within this sample encode the same CDR3. The CDR3 nucleotides are TGTGCCAGCAGCTTGGGGCAGACACGCTATGGCTACACCTTC. Residues: CASSLGQTRYGYTF. This chain joins TRBV5-4 and TRBJ1-2, with D unclear. This CDR3 is built from 14 residues. Germline V gives CDR1 SGHNT, CDR2 YYREEE (reference sequence). Trimming cost V 0 bases and J 4 bases, with 10 bases left between them.

The chain couples TRBV10-3 to TRBJ2-3, with 8 bases that match TRBD2. Germline loops: CDR1 ENHRY, CDR2 SYGVKD. The CDR3 runs to 16 residues. Unmatched junction bases numbered 7, after V lost 0 bases and J lost 5 bases. CDR3 DNA: TGTGCCATCAGTGAGTCGGACCGGGGGGGCGGAGATACGCAGTATTTT. It codes for CAISESDRGGGDTQYF.

This clone was observed once. The chain has TRBV27 and TRBJ1-6; the match to TRBD1 covers 8 bases. V trimming: 6 bases; J trimming: 5 bases; junction bases outside the gene matches: 3. Germline loops: CDR1 MNHEY, CDR2 SMNVEV (reference sequence). This CDR3 has 14 residues. The DNA for the CDR3 is TGTGCCAGCAGGATGGGACAGGATAATTCACCCCTCCACTTT. It specifies CASRMGQDNSPLHF.

The chain couples TRBV5-1 to TRBJ1-2; D remains unclear. CDR1 and CDR2 (germline): SGHRS, YFSETQ. This CDR3 contains 14 residues. With 4 bases removed from V and 3 bases from J, the gap between germline ends came to 13 bases. CDR3 sequence (DNA): TGCGCCAGCAGCGCTAGTGGTTGGGACTATGGCTACACCTTC. This encodes CASSASGWDYGYTF.

This chain joins TRBV15 and TRBJ1-1; D unclear. The CDR3 runs 15 residues. V shed 0 bases and J shed 4 bases, with 12 bases lying between them. Germline loops: CDR1 LNHNV, CDR2 YYDKDF (reference sequence). The CDR3 DNA follows: TGTGCCACCAGCAGAGATCTTTTAGGAGCCACTGAAGCTTTCTTT. Translated, it gives CATSRDLLGATEAFF.

The chain recombines TRBV6-2 or TRBV6-3 with TRBJ1-6; D ambiguous. The CDR3 extends over 15 amino acids. CDR1 and CDR2 (germline): MNHEY, SVGEGT. The V and J ends lost 3 bases and 4 bases respectively, with 10 bases between them. CDR3 DNA sequence: TGTGCCAGCAGTTATTTCGGGTCTTATAATTCACCCCTCCACTTT. Translating it yields CASSYFGSYNSPLHF.

J is TRBJ1-1 and V is TRBV19; D gene uncertain. Trimming left V 2 bases short and J 0 bases short, with 7 bases between. CDR1 is LNHDA and CDR2 is SQIVND in the germline V gene (reference sequence). This CDR3 comprises 14 residues. CDR3 protein: CASSIQTMNTEAFF. DNA of the CDR3: TGTGCCAGTAGTATACAGACAATGAACACTGAAGCTTTCTTT.

The chain combines TRBV19 with TRBJ1-5, with a tentative D call TRBD1 (5 bases). This CDR3 has 16 amino acids. The V end lost 0 bases, the J end lost 9 bases, and 18 bases lay between the germline ends. Germline V gives CDR1 LNHDA, CDR2 SQIVND (reference sequence). DNA for the CDR3: TGTGCCAGTAGTATAGATACTCCAGGGCCCACGCGGCCCCAGCATTTT. Its protein product is CASSIDTPGPTRPQHF.

The V gene is TRBV19, the J gene TRBJ2-2, with a tentative D call TRBD2 (6 bases). Germline CDR1 is LNHDA and CDR2 is SQIVND (reference sequence). This CDR3 is 13 amino acids long. V lost 4 bases and J 6 bases, leaving 9 bases between the germline ends. CDR3: CASSTRDSGELFF. For the CDR3, the DNA is TGTGCCAGTAGTACCCGGGACTCCGGGGAGCTGTTTTTT.

Concerning this clone itself: This sample also contains other DNA sequences that code for the same CDR3. V gene TRBV27 combines with J gene TRBJ1-5; tentative D call: TRBD1 (5 bases). The germline V gene has CDR1 MNHEY and CDR2 SMNVEV (reference sequence). The CDR3 covers 15 residues. The ends were cut back, 0 bases at V and 0 bases at J, with 6 bases in the middle. The chain's CDR3 is CASSLSGDSNQPQHF. The DNA for the CDR3 is TGTGCCAGCAGTTTATCAGGGGATAGCAATCAGCCCCAGCATTTT.

The V and J genes are TRBV18 and TRBJ2-2; TRBD1 is a possible D gene (6 bases). The CDR3 runs 16 residues. With 4 bases removed from V and 1 base from J, the gap between germline ends came to 13 bases. Germline CDR1 reads KGHSH; CDR2 reads LQKENI. The CDR3 region has the DNA TGTGCCAGCTCACAAAAACGGGACAAGAACACCGGGGAGCTGTTTTTT. Translated: CASSQKRDKNTGELFF.

V gene TRBV12-3 or TRBV12-4 combines with J gene TRBJ1-5; D uncertain. V shed 3 bases and J shed 6 bases, with 9 bases lying between them. This CDR3 is 13 amino acids long. This chain's CDR3 is CASSFLGAQPQHF. In DNA form, the CDR3 reads TGTGCCAGCAGTTTTCTGGGAGCTCAGCCCCAGCATTTT.

This clone was found many times. The chain couples TRBV2 to TRBJ2-5, with D possibly TRBD2 on 5 matching bases. The CDR3 covers 12 residues. Germline V gene sequence: CDR1 SNHLY, CDR2 FYNNEI. The V gene lost 8 bases and the J gene lost 4 bases, with 11 bases spanning the gap. The CDR3 DNA reads TGTGCCAGCTTTCTAGCCCTAGAGACCCAGTACTTC. This encodes CASFLALETQYF. The full variable domain, its missing parts supplied by reference TRBV2 and TRBJ2-5, is EPEVTQTPSHQVTQMGQEVILRCVPISNHLYFYWYRQILGQKVEFLVSFYNNEISEKSEIFDDQFSVERPDGSNFTLKIRSTKLEDSAMYFCASFLALETQYFGPGTRLLVL.

The rearrangement joins TRBV12-3 or TRBV12-4 to TRBJ1-2, with TRBD1 matching 7 bases. With V trimmed by 6 bases and J by 8 bases, 6 bases remained unmatched. The length of the CDR3 is 12 residues. The CDR3 DNA reads as TGTGCCAGCAGCGACAGGGACGGGGGCTACACCTTC. Its translation: CASSDRDGGYTF.

The chain has TRBV5-1 and TRBJ2-2, with D unresolved. There are 12 residues in the CDR3. V dropped 4 bases and J dropped 2 bases, with 3 bases sitting between them. Germline CDR1 reads SGHRS; CDR2 reads YFSETQ. The CDR3 sequence is CASSLNTGELFF. The DNA for the CDR3 is TGCGCCAGCAGCCTCAACACCGGGGAGCTGTTTTTT. The full variable domain, with the rest looked up from reference TRBV5-1 and TRBJ2-2, is KAGVTQTPRYLIKTRGQQVTLSCSPISGHRSVSWYQQTPGQGLQFLFEYFSETQRNKGNFPGRFSGRQFSNSRSEMNVSTLELGDSALYLCASSLNTGELFFGEGSRLTVL.

This clone was observed a single time. The chain has TRBV25-1 and TRBJ2-3, with 10 bases that match TRBD2. The CDR3 is 15 residues long. V lost 3 bases to trimming and J lost 3 bases; unmatched junction nucleotides: 3. Germline loops: CDR1 MGHDK, CDR2 SYGVNS. CDR3 sequence: CASSDPSGGTDTQYF. The CDR3 nucleotides read TGTGCCAGCAGTGATCCTAGCGGGGGAACAGATACGCAGTATTTT.

This clone has a single count. V usage is TRBV9 and J usage is TRBJ1-2, with a tentative D call TRBD1 (6 bases). V lost 5 bases and J lost 5, with 19 bases in between. CDR3 size: 15 residues. Per the germline V gene, CDR1 is SGDLS and CDR2 is YYNGEE. The CDR3 nucleotides are TGTGCCAGCAGTAAAGACCGGGACATACTTTATGGCTACACCTTC. It encodes CASSKDRDILYGYTF.

The rearrangement links TRBV19 to TRBJ2-7, with D perhaps matching TRBD2 (6 bases). CDR1 and CDR2 from the germline V gene are LNHDA and SQIVND (reference sequence). V lost 5 bases and J 4 bases, leaving 12 bases between the germline ends. This CDR3 contains 13 residues. The CDR3 protein is CASSPGVVYEQYF. In DNA form, the CDR3 reads TGTGCCAGTAGTCCGGGGGTAGTTTACGAGCAGTACTTC.

This rearrangement joins TRBV11-2 to TRBJ2-5, with 10 bases aligning to TRBD2. Germline V CDR1 and CDR2: SGHAT, FQNNGV. The CDR3 is made up of 18 amino acids. V lost 0 bases, J lost 5 bases, and 12 bases stayed unmatched. The CDR3 region is CASSLDGIAGGSSETQYF. The CDR3 bases are TGTGCCAGCAGCTTAGACGGTATAGCGGGGGGCTCTTCGGAGACCCAGTACTTC.

The chain couples TRBV30 to TRBJ2-7, with a possible D match to TRBD2 (5 bases). V was shortened by 0 bases and J by 2 bases, with 14 bases between the two germline ends. Per the germline V gene, CDR1 is GTSNPN and CDR2 is SVGIG (reference sequence). The CDR3 extends over 15 amino acids. The CDR3 sequence is CAWSVGGASTYEQYF. CDR3 bases: TGTGCCTGGAGTGTAGGAGGAGCCAGTACCTACGAGCAGTACTTC.

V is TRBV2 and J is TRBJ2-1; 12 bases agree with TRBD2. With V trimmed by 4 bases and J by 6 bases, 4 bases remained unmatched. Germline values: CDR1 SNHLY, CDR2 FYNNEI. This CDR3 contains 15 residues. The CDR3 nucleotides read TGTGCCAGCAGTGCGACTAGCGGGGGACTCAATGAGCAGTTCTTC. Protein sequence: CASSATSGGLNEQFF.

J is TRBJ2-1 and V is TRBV7-6, with D perhaps matching TRBD1 (6 bases). Trimming pared 5 bases from V and 2 bases from J, leaving 13 bases between. Germline V CDR1 and CDR2: SGHVS, FNYEAQ. The CDR3 has 15 residues. CDR3 DNA sequence: TGTGCCAGCAGCCACGGCGGACAGCCCTACAATGAGCAGTTCTTC. Translating it yields CASSHGGQPYNEQFF. Variable domain in full (rest from reference TRBV7-6 and TRBJ2-1): GAGVSQSPRYKVTKRGQDVALRCDPISGHVSLYWYRQALGQGPEFLTYFNYEAQQDKSGLPNDRFSAERPEGSISTLTIQRTEQRDSAMYRCASSHGGQPYNEQFFGPGTRLTVL.

This clone was seen once. The rearrangement joins TRBV19 to TRBJ2-1, with D possibly matching TRBD2 (6 bases). Between the trimmed V and J ends, which lost 3 bases and 10 bases, there was a span of 10 bases. CDR1 is LNHDA and CDR2 is SQIVND in the germline V gene (reference sequence). This CDR3 spans 12 amino acids. Here the CDR3 reads CASSIREEEQFF. The DNA of the CDR3 is TGTGCCAGTAGTATCAGGGAGGAAGAGCAGTTCTTC.